The clone carrying this T cell receptor beta chain was detected only a few times. V gave up 4 bases and J gave up 4 bases, with 14 bases separating them. The germline V gene encodes CDR1 MNHEY and CDR2 SVGAGI. This CDR3 is built from 15 residues. The record originates from a study of blood T cells in healthy people across ages. For the second PCR, which ran for 7 to 11 cycles, a sample-barcoded 5' primer and a J-beta primer mix were used. TCRdb itself ran the 5' RACE reads through MiXCR, one entry per CDR3 protein. The data show about 1,600,000 distinct CDR3 sequences, about 43% seen once. The TCR was taken from a woman aged 18-30 years in good health. The chain is built from TRBV6-5 and TRBJ2-1, with D hard to call. Sequences were obtained from blood. The DNA for the CDR3 is TGTGCCAGCAGTTTAGCTCTCGCTCCTTACAATGAGCAGTTCTTC. Translated, it gives CASSLALAPYNEQFF.